The 22 T cell receptor beta chains in this list originate from one sample, sequenced in a study of OX40 agonist ivuxolimab in advanced cancers. Assay used: immunoSEQ multiplex PCR; TCRdb lists only in-frame clones, some missing. The profile covers about 80,000 clones, with nearly 95% appearing a single time and roughly 9.6% taken by the ten largest. Sequencing was performed on CD4+ or CD8+ T cells sorted from blood, taken in a trial of the OX40 agonist ivuxolimab. These TCRs come from an adult with an advanced solid tumor such as melanoma, head and neck, liver or kidney cancer.

The chain couples TRBV9 to TRBJ1-1; 11 nucleotides line up with TRBD1. CDR1 and CDR2 from the germline V gene are SGDLS and YYNGEE. This CDR3 is built from 13 residues. The V gene end was trimmed by 7 bases and the J gene end by 1 base; junction bases not matched to a gene: 0. The chain's CDR3 is CASGTGGNTEAFF. CDR3 DNA sequence: TGTGCCAGCGGGACAGGGGGGAACACTGAAGCTTTCTTT.

The rearrangement joins TRBV2 to TRBJ2-7; D is possibly TRBD2 (7 bases). Trimming cost V 4 bases and J 2 bases, with 18 bases left between them. The CDR3 runs to 16 residues. Germline CDR1 and CDR2: SNHLY and FYNNEI. This chain's CDR3 is CASSGRGGGATYEQYF. Written as DNA, the CDR3 is TGTGCCAGCAGTGGCCGTGGCGGGGGCGCTACCTACGAGCAGTACTTC.

The CDR3 bases are TGTGCCAGCAGCTTCGGGGGGCGGCAGCCCCAGCATTTT. As protein: CASSFGGRQPQHF. V usage is TRBV5-6 and J usage is TRBJ1-5; TRBD1 is a possible D gene (6 bases). The germline V gene encodes CDR1 SGHDT and CDR2 YYEEEE. Trimming took off 2 bases at V and 7 bases at J, with 10 bases between the two ends. The CDR3 sequence is 13 residues long.

The chain links TRBV9 to TRBJ1-2; no reliable D call. There are 11 residues in the CDR3. Germline V gene data show CDR1 as SGDLS and CDR2 as YYNGEE. V was shortened by 5 bases and J by 2 bases, with 4 bases between the two germline ends. This CDR3 is CASRDNYGYTF. The CDR3 DNA reads as TGTGCCAGCAGGGACAACTATGGCTACACCTTC.

The V call is TRBV13, the J call TRBJ1-2; TRBD1 aligns across 10 bases. CDR1 and CDR2 (germline): PRHDT, FYEKMQ (reference sequence). The CDR3 is 19 residues long. V shed 2 bases and J 6 bases; nucleotides not matched to a gene: 18. The CDR3 DNA sequence: TGTGCCAGCAGCTTACCCCATGCTCCGGGGACAGGGGCTCGGGATGGCTACACCTTC. Its protein is CASSLPHAPGTGARDGYTF.

Only one count was recorded for this clone. V gene TRBV7-8 combines with J gene TRBJ2-7; 14 bases align to TRBD2. The CDR3 is made up of 16 amino acids. From germline, CDR1 is SGHVS and CDR2 FQNEAQ. The junction had 8 bases not matched to a gene; V was cut back by 5 bases and J by 5 bases. CDR3 DNA: TGTGCCAGCAGCCAAAGGCCGGGACTAGCGGGAGACGAGCAGTACTTC. The encoded protein is CASSQRPGLAGDEQYF.

The chain couples TRBV25-1 to TRBJ2-5; D not resolved. Trimming removed 8 bases from V and 7 bases from J, with 14 bases in between. Germline CDR1 MGHDK, CDR2 SYGVNS. The CDR3 consists of 12 residues. CDR3 amino acids: CASYREDGTQYF. The CDR3 DNA follows: TGTGCCAGCTACCGAGAAGACGGGACCCAGTACTTC.

The V and J genes are TRBV7-2 and TRBJ2-2; 8 bases are a match to TRBD2. The CDR3 sequence is 16 residues long. Germline lookup yields CDR1 SGHTA and CDR2 FQGNSA. Trimming at V came to 2 bases and at J to 4 bases, leaving 6 bases not matched to a gene. The CDR3 sequence: CASSLYREGLTGELFF. The CDR3 coding sequence is TGTGCCAGCAGCTTATACCGGGAGGGCCTCACCGGGGAGCTGTTTTTT.

V is TRBV9 and J is TRBJ1-2, with 8 positions matching TRBD1. The CDR3 has 15 residues. The germline CDR1 and CDR2 sequences are SGDLS and YYNGEE. V shed 0 bases and J 4 bases; nucleotides not matched to a gene: 5. The CDR3 here is CASSVASGGAYGYTF. CDR3 DNA sequence: TGTGCCAGCAGCGTAGCCTCAGGGGGCGCCTATGGCTACACCTTC.

This clone has more than one count but fewer than ten. In DNA, the CDR3 is TGTGCCAGCAGCTTGAGCTTCACTGAAGCTTTCTTT. Its translation is CASSLSFTEAFF. The chain is built from TRBV5-6 and TRBJ1-1; D is uncertain. Germline assignment: CDR1 SGHDT and CDR2 YYEEEE. This CDR3 spans 12 amino acids. Trimming removed 1 base at V and 4 bases at J, with 5 bases between. Full variable domain (rest looked up from reference TRBV5-6 and TRBJ1-1): DAGVTQSPTHLIKTRGQQVTLRCSPKSGHDTVSWYQQALGQGPQFIFQYYEEEERQRGNFPDRFSGHQFPNYSSELNVNALLLGDSALYLCASSLSFTEAFFGQGTRLTVV.

CDR3 region: CASSPRGLAANEQFF. CDR3 bases: TGTGCCAGCAGCCCTCGAGGGCTGGCCGCAAATGAGCAGTTCTTC. V is TRBV14 and J is TRBJ2-1, with D maybe TRBD2 (5 bases). Looked up from germline, CDR1 is SGHDN and CDR2 is FVKESK. Trimming cost V 4 bases and J 7 bases, with 17 bases left between them. The CDR3 runs 15 residues.

The rearrangement links TRBV7-8 to TRBJ2-3; TRBD2 matches 7 bases. Germline lookup yields CDR1 SGHVS and CDR2 FQNEAQ. The CDR3 covers 19 residues. With V trimmed by 2 bases and J by 6 bases, 20 bases remained unmatched. CDR3 sequence: CASSLPVGLAASPGDTQYF. CDR3 DNA: TGTGCCAGCAGCTTACCAGTCGGCCTAGCGGCCTCTCCGGGGGATACGCAGTATTTT.

The V and J genes are TRBV5-1 and TRBJ2-5; D call uncertain. Germline values: CDR1 SGHRS, CDR2 YFSETQ. Trimming pared 0 bases from V and 4 bases from J, leaving 7 bases between. The length of the CDR3 is 13 residues. The CDR3 sequence is CASSLVPGETQYF. The CDR3, as DNA: TGCGCCAGCAGCTTGGTCCCAGGAGAGACCCAGTACTTC.

The chain is built from TRBV4-3 and TRBJ2-1; 9 nucleotides line up with TRBD2. Germline V lookup: CDR1 LGHNA, CDR2 YSLEER. V shed 0 bases and J 3 bases; nucleotides not matched to a gene: 9. The CDR3 totals 18 residues. The CDR3 nucleotides read TGCGCCAGCAGCCAAGATATTCGACTAGCGGCTCGCTACAATGAGCAGTTCTTC. Protein sequence: CASSQDIRLAARYNEQFF.

The chain recombines TRBV5-8 with TRBJ1-3; D unclear. The germline V and J ends were trimmed by 4 bases and 1 base, with 15 bases remaining between them. The CDR3 consists of 16 residues. Germline V CDR1 and CDR2: SGHTS, YDEGEE. CDR3 nucleotides: TGTGCCAGCAGCAAGGACCCCATTTTGTCTGGAAACACCATATATTTT. This codes for CASSKDPILSGNTIYF.

The table lists this clone with a count of one. The rearrangement links TRBV4-3 to TRBJ1-2, with D uncertain. Germline CDR1 reads LGHNA; CDR2 reads YSLEER. The V end lost 4 bases, the J end lost 0 bases, and 15 bases lay between the germline ends. The CDR3 consists of 16 residues. CDR3 loop: CASSPSLELANYGYTF. The CDR3 DNA sequence: TGCGCCAGCAGCCCGTCTCTAGAGCTAGCTAACTATGGCTACACCTTC.

The V and J genes are TRBV7-2 and TRBJ1-3; D remains ambiguous. The CDR3 is 16 amino acids. CDR1 and CDR2 (germline): SGHTA, FQGNSA. Trimming removed 7 bases from V and 0 bases from J, with 16 bases in between. CDR3 coding DNA: TGTGCCAGCATCGAAACTACGGGAGTCTCTGGAAACACCATATATTTT. This encodes CASIETTGVSGNTIYF.

The rearrangement joins TRBV9 to TRBJ1-1; D may be TRBD1 (5 bases). Germline values: CDR1 SGDLS, CDR2 YYNGEE. The CDR3 has 14 residues. V lost 4 bases and J 1 base, leaving 11 bases between the germline ends. The CDR3 DNA sequence: TGTGCCAGCAGCTCAGACGGACAGAACACTGAAGCTTTCTTT. Amino acid sequence: CASSSDGQNTEAFF.

V gene TRBV25-1 combines with J gene TRBJ2-2; D is uncertain. V lost 2 bases and J 5 bases, leaving 6 bases between the germline ends. The CDR3 extends over 13 amino acids. The V gene's germline CDR1 is MGHDK and CDR2 SYGVNS. As DNA, the CDR3 is TGTGCCAGCAGTGAAGGGTGGACCGGGGAGCTGTTTTTT. This gives the protein CASSEGWTGELFF.

V gene TRBV7-8 combines with J gene TRBJ1-1; D is ambiguous. CDR3 length equals 16 residues. The V and J ends lost 3 bases and 0 bases respectively, with 14 bases between them. Germline CDR1 is SGHVS and CDR2 is FQNEAQ. In DNA, the CDR3 is TGTGCCAGCAGCTTGGGATCGGGCCAAATGAACACTGAAGCTTTCTTT. Translation gives CASSLGSGQMNTEAFF.

The chain employs TRBV13 and TRBJ1-6; D gene unclear. The CDR3 contains 16 residues. V lost 0 bases and J 5 bases, leaving 11 bases between the germline ends. The V gene's germline CDR1 is PRHDT and CDR2 FYEKMQ (reference sequence). CDR3 residues: CASSLGGLEHNSPLHF. CDR3 bases: TGTGCCAGCAGCTTAGGGGGCTTAGAGCATAATTCACCCCTCCACTTT.

This clone was seen only once. The chain uses TRBV29-1 and TRBJ2-7; D not resolved. Germline CDR1 is SQVTM and CDR2 is ANQGSEA. V was shortened by 3 bases and J by 0 bases, with 12 bases between the two germline ends. The CDR3 consists of 14 residues. The CDR3 DNA sequence: TGCAGCGTTGATGGCGGAGAAAGCTCCTACGAGCAGTACTTC. Amino acid sequence: CSVDGGESSYEQYF.